This record concerns one T cell receptor beta chain sequence. This clone was picked up a small number of times. Its antigen remains unidentified. Per-nucleotide qualities are absent, and no much larger clonotype sits a single base away. The CDR3, cysteine through phenylalanine, is 13 amino acids long. The entry retains the CDR3 DNA only, 39 bases that are in frame from base 1. CDR1 is given as SGHVS and CDR2 as FQNEAQ, both from the germline V gene. V lost 2 bases and J lost 8 bases; the stretch between them is 10 bases long. The source of the sample is a study of OX40 agonist ivuxolimab in advanced cancers. With regard to the full study: The costimulatory receptor OX40 (CD134) was targeted by ivuxolimab, a fully human IgG2 agonistic monoclonal antibody. Intravenous ivuxolimab was administered to patients every 2 weeks at six dose levels: 0.01, 0.1, 0.3, 1.5, 3 and 10 mg/kg. The paper covers the monotherapy dose-escalation part of the phase I ivuxolimab trial, which included N ≈ 52 patients. Patients were allowed to have had prior anti-PD-1, anti-PD-L1 or anti-CTLA-4 therapy, and less than 45% of the dose-escalation patients had previously received checkpoint inhibitors. Three dose-escalation patients achieved partial responses, one with hepatocellular carcinoma and two with cutaneous melanoma. Peripheral TCRbeta sequencing was intended to test whether TCR sequence diversity was altered and clonal T-cell expansion was caused by ivuxolimab. Of the 50 to 55 dose-escalation patients, hepatocellular carcinoma was present in some 19, melanoma in roughly 15, renal cell carcinoma in 9 and head and neck cancer in 9. The dose-escalation cohort was about 87% male with a mean age of 60 years, ranging from roughly 20 to 80.

For sequencing of the TCRbeta CDR3 region, genomic DNA was extracted from the sorted cells. The immunoSEQ Assay was used to sequence the TCRbeta CDR3 regions. TCRdb obtained this table from immuneACCESS and retained in-frame rearrangements with V and J assigned. These tables miss some clones; where compared with another copy, unresolved V genes account for less than half of the shortfall, and the remainder is unexplained. In this sample the table shows around 60,000 clones, 70% to 85% of which occur a single time. The ten largest clones represent roughly 1.6% of the sample. The trial excluded patients who had a history of autoimmune disease or were on systemic immunosuppression. Peripheral blood for TCR sequencing was collected from all dose cohorts at baseline, on cycle 4 day 1, and on cycle 7 day 1. Samples were obtained from an open-label, multicenter, first-in-human phase I dose-escalation trial of ivuxolimab. Adults with locally advanced or metastatic melanoma, renal cell, hepatocellular, or head and neck squamous cell carcinoma were enrolled in the trial. CD4+ and CD8+ T cells were sorted separately from peripheral blood before TCR sequencing.

What the work shows at the level of the full study, not this receptor alone: Antigen specificity was not determined for the clonally expanded peripheral T cells. In the 0.1-3.0 mg/kg groups, partial responders were among the patients with the lowest normalized peripheral clonal expansion, particularly in CD8+ T cells. Low levels of normalized T-cell clonal expansion were also seen in some nonresponding patients. Clonal expansion of both CD4+ and CD8+ blood T cells was observed from baseline to week 6 at doses 0.1 to 3.0 mg/kg. On average, CD8+ T cells showed more expanded clones than CD4+ T cells after ivuxolimab.

The clonotype comes from an adult with an advanced solid tumor such as melanoma, head and neck, liver or kidney cancer. The specimen comprised CD4+ or CD8+ T cells sorted from blood, sampled in a trial of the OX40 agonist ivuxolimab. The chain employs TRBV7-8 and TRBJ2-1; no D gene call is confident. The nucleotide sequence is given as TGTGCCAGCAGCTTATTCCTAGTGGATGAGCAGTTCTTC. This codes for CASSLFLVDEQFF.